This TCR beta chain was identified during a study of cytomegalovirus exposure and HLA in healthy donors. The CDR3 totals 18 residues. J was trimmed by 6 bases and V by 2 bases; bases with no gene match: 13. Germline V gene data show CDR1 as SGHDN and CDR2 as FVKESK. It was with 60 Vbeta and 13 Jbeta primers that the PCR ran. Profiled with immunoSEQ multiplex PCR; TCRdb holds only in-frame clones, not every one. This sample has around 160,000 clones, with roughly 79% found just once. This sequence joins TRBV14 and TRBJ2-5, with 12 bases that match TRBD2. The sequenced sample was PBMCs. This receptor was identified in a woman aged 40-49 years in good health and CMV-seropositive. CDR3 DNA: TGTGCCAGCAGCCAAAAGGCTGCTAGCGGGGGGGAGTTTCAGACCCAGTACTTC. Residues: CASSQKAASGGEFQTQYF.